Sequencing of this T cell receptor (beta chain) was carried out in a study of blood T cells in healthy people across ages. Turning to the study itself: In model experiments, template switching was able to capture about one barcoded beta molecule for every two T cells that were present. Study-wide results and limits: Possibly confounding the expanded clonotype changes was the fact that donor CMV status was unknown.

V trimming: 6 bases; J trimming: 7 bases; junction bases outside the gene matches: 13. Germline V gene lookup returns CDR1 WNHNN and CDR2 SYGVQD (reference sequence). This CDR3 has 16 residues. As concerns this clonotype: Its antigen is unidentified.

Sample-barcoded 5' priming and a J-beta primer mix drove a second PCR of roughly 6 to 12 cycles. Each cDNA molecule carried a tag from a template-switch adaptor that contained 12 random nucleotides. MiXCR, applied by TCRdb to the 5' RACE reads, yields one record per CDR3 protein. The sample contains around 1.7 million distinct CDR3 sequences, about 30% of which appear only once. This rearrangement joins TRBV10-1 to TRBJ2-2; TRBD2 agrees at 8 bases. This TCR came from a woman aged 25-40 years in good health. Sequencing input: blood. In DNA, the CDR3 is TGCGCCAGCAGCCGCTCGAGCGGGAGTGGATTCGGGGAGCTGTTTTTT. Protein product: CASSRSSGSGFGELFF.